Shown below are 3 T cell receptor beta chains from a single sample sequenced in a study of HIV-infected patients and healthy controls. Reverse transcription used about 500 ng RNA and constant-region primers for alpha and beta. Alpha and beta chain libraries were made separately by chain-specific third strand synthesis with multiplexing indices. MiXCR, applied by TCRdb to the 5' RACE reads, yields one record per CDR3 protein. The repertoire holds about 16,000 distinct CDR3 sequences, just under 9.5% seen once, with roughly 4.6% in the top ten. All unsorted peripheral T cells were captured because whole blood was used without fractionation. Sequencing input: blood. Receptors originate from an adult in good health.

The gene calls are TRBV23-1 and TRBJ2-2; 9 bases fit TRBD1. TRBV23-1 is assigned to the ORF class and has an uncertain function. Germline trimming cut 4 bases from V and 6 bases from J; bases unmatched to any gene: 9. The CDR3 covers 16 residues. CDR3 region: CASSPIGTGRAGELFF. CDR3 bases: TGCGCCAGCAGTCCGATAGGGACAGGGCGAGCCGGGGAGCTGTTTTTT.

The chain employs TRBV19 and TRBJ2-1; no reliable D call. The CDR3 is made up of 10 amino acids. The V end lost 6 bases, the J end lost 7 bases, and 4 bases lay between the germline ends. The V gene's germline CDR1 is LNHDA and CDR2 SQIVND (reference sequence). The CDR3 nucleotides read TGTGCCAGTAGCGGTAATGAGCAGTTCTTC. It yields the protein CASSGNEQFF.

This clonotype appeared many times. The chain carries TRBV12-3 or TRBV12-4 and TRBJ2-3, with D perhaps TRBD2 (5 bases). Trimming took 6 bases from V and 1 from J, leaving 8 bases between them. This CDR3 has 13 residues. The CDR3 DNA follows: TGTGCCAGCAGACTCGGGGGCACAGATACGCAGTATTTT. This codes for CASRLGGTDTQYF.